This entry features one TCR beta chain sequence. Its antigen is undetermined. The junction differs from germline at one of its ends, possibly a read error. The record originates from a study of identical twins. Overall study results and limits: Not following the same donors, the study drew its conclusions from cross-sectional statistical analysis.

TCRdb re-called the 5' RACE reads with MiXCR, one entry per CDR3 protein. The data hold around 1.7 million distinct CDR3 sequences, with less than 35% observed a single time. This sequence originates from a newborn girl in good health. Sequences were obtained from cord blood.

The CDR3: CSVRGDRGNEKLFF. Written as DNA, the CDR3 is TGCAGTGTTAGAGGGGACAGGGGGAATGAAAAACTGTTTTTT. The J gene is TRBJ1-4, the V gene TRBV20-1; TRBD1 agrees at 11 bases. This CDR3 is 14 amino acids long. Germline CDR1 and CDR2: DFQATT and SNEGSKA (reference sequence).